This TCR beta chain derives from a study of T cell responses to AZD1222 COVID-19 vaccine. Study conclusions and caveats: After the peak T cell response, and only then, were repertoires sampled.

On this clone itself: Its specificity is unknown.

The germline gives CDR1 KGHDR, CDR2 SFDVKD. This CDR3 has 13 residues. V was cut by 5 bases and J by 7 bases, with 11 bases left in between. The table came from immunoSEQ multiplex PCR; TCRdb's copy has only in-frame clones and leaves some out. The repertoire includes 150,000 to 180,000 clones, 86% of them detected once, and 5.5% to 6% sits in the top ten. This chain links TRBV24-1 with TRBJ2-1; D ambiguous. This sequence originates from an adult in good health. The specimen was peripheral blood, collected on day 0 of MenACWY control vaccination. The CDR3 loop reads CATSAPGRNEQFF. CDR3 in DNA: TGTGCCACCAGTGCCCCGGGCAGGAATGAGCAGTTCTTC.